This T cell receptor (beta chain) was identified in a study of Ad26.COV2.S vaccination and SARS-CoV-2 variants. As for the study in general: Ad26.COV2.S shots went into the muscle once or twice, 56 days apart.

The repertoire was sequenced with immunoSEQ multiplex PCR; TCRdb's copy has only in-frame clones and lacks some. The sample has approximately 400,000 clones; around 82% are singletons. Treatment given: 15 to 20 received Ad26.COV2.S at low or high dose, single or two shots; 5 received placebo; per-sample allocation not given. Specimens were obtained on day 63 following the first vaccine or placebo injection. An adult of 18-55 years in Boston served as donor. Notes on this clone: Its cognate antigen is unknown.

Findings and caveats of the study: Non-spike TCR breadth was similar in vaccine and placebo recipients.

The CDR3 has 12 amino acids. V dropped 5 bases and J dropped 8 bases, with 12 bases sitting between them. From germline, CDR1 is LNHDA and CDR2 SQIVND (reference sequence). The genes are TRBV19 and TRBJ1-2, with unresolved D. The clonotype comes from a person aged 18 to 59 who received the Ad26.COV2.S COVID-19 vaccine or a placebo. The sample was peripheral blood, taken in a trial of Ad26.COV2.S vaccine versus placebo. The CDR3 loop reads CASSGGDWGYTF. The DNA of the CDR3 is TGTGCCAGTAGTGGTGGGGATTGGGGCTACACCTTC.